This T cell receptor (beta chain) was observed in a study of regulatory T cells in long-lasting Graves disease. Investigators prepared the TCR beta libraries by applying iRepertoire HTBI primers and Arm-PCR of CDR3 regions. A single record per CDR3 protein comes from TCRdb applying MiXCR to the multiplex PCR reads. The table records 300,000 to 400,000 distinct CDR3 sequences, over 15% of them present only once. Stated time point: newly diagnosed GD, antithyroid drugs for less than 3 months. PBMCs provided the RNA from which the TCR library was made. Graves' disease diagnosis used American Thyroid Association guidelines. The data were also submitted as part of a second study, on T cells in Graves' hyperthyroidism and ophthalmopathy. Turning to that study: Researchers defined stable Graves' hyperthyroidism as no ophthalmopathy progression within 18 months. The study enrolled patients aged 18 to 65 with newly diagnosed hyperthyroidism of under 2 months' duration. Patients with ophthalmopathy were separated from those with stable hyperthyroidism by a 13 V-J model.

The input for sequencing was peripheral blood mononuclear cells (PBMCs), taken at new diagnosis, from a patient treated with antithyroid drugs. The sequence was obtained from a man aged 40-49 years with Graves disease.

The CDR3 reads CATAGQRIHTEAFF. CDR3 bases: TGTGCCACCGCGGGACAGCGAATACACACTGAAGCTTTCTTT. This chain links TRBV19 with TRBJ1-1, with 7 bases aligning to TRBD1. Trimming removed 10 bases from V and 3 bases from J; junction bases left unmatched: 11. The CDR3 totals 14 residues. CDR1 and CDR2 (germline): LNHDA, SQIVND (reference sequence).